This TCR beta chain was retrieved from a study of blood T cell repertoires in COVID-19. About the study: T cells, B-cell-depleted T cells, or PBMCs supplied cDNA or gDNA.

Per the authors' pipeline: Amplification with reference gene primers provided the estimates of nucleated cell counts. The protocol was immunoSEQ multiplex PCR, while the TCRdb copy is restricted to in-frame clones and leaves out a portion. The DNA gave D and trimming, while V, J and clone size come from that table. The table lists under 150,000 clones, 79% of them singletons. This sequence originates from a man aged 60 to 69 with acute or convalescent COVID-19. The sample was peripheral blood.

The CDR3 bases are TGTGCCAGCAGCGTACAGGGCACAGATACGCAGTATTTT. Residues: CASSVQGTDTQYF. The chain links TRBV3-1 (or the pseudogene TRBV3-2) to TRBJ2-3; perhaps TRBD1 as D (5 bases). The germline CDR1 and CDR2 sequences are LGHDT and YNNKEL (reference sequence). The CDR3 totals 13 residues. V was cut by 5 bases and J by 1 base, with 7 bases left in between.